This TCR beta chain was recorded in a study of blood T cell repertoires in COVID-19. Study overall: Collection of acute and convalescent COVID-19 samples took place in the United States, Italy and Spain. The analysed material was cDNA or gDNA that came from T cells, B-cell-depleted T cells, or PBMCs.

The length of the CDR3 is 14 residues. V lost 2 bases to trimming and J lost 2 bases, with 9 bases between them. The germline V gene has CDR1 MNHNS and CDR2 SASEGT. TCRdb keeps only in-frame clones here, not all; method: immunoSEQ multiplex PCR. The sample lists 150,000 to 170,000 clones, around four fifths occurring once. Concerning this clone itself: Other nucleotide sequences from this sample produce the same CDR3.

The chain carries TRBV6-1 and TRBJ2-5; D unresolved. Source material: peripheral blood. This clonotype was sampled from a woman older than 75 with acute or convalescent COVID-19. CDR3 in DNA: TGTGCCAGCAGTGAATTGTACAGTCAAGAGACCCAGTACTTC. It translates to CASSELYSQETQYF.